This paragraph covers one T cell receptor (beta chain) sequence. What it binds is unknown. These data belong to a study of cytomegalovirus exposure and HLA in healthy donors. General study points: Later genetic work tied a missense DCLRE1C variant to beta-chain V and J trimming. Sequencing depth roughly uniform across donors was assumed in presence/absence analyses. Listed as cytomegalovirus-associated were around 160 TCR beta chains.

Primers included in the PCR were 60 Vbeta and 13 Jbeta primers. Libraries were prepared by immunoSEQ multiplex PCR; TCRdb keeps only in-frame clonotypes and omits some of them. The table lists fewer than 200,000 clones, around 68% of them singletons, with less than 3.5% in the top ten. J lost 6 bases, V lost 5 bases, and 11 bases had no gene match. This CDR3 region has 15 residues. Germline CDR1 reads MNHNS; CDR2 reads SASEGT. The specimen was PBMCs. The chain couples TRBV6-1 to TRBJ1-2; 8 bases map to TRBD1. The clonotype originates from a woman aged 40 to 49 in good health and CMV-seropositive. Here the CDR3 reads CASSNIDRGVDGYTF. CDR3 bases: TGTGCCAGCAGTAATATTGACAGGGGAGTCGATGGCTACACCTTC.